This T cell receptor beta chain was recorded in a study of blood T cell repertoires in COVID-19. At the level of the study: Samples taken during acute and convalescent COVID-19 were collected in the United States, Italy and Spain. Sources were T cells, B-cell-depleted T cells, or PBMCs; the material itself was cDNA or gDNA.

In the authors' methods: Scientists estimated how many nucleated cells there were by amplifying reference gene primers. Sequencing used immunoSEQ multiplex PCR; TCRdb keeps in-frame clones, though not all of them. V, J and clone size reflect that table, while D and trimming were determined from the DNA. The sample carries tens of thousands of clones, around 84% recorded once. Germline loops: CDR1 SGHKS, CDR2 YYEKEE (reference sequence). CDR3 length: 16 amino acids. Germline trimming cut 1 base from V and 8 bases from J; bases unmatched to any gene: 12. This chain joins TRBV5-5 and TRBJ1-2; 9 nucleotides align to TRBD1. Material: peripheral blood. This receptor was taken from a man in his sixties with acute or convalescent COVID-19. CDR3 DNA sequence: TGTGCCAGCAGCTTGACCCCGACAGGGGGATCGGTGGGCTACACCTTC. It is translated as CASSLTPTGGSVGYTF.